The 27 T cell receptor beta chains listed next were all sequenced from one sample in a study of T cell responses to AZD1222 COVID-19 vaccine. Data came from immunoSEQ multiplex PCR; TCRdb stores just in-frame clones and leaves some out. The repertoire holds 100,000 to 150,000 clones, with 80% to 95% as singletons. Sequenced here: peripheral blood, sampled on day 0 of MenACWY control vaccination. The receptors stem from an adult in good health.

The V and J genes are TRBV5-1 and TRBJ1-3; TRBD1 matches at 8 bases. This CDR3 is built from 15 residues. Trimming removed 1 base from V and 4 bases from J; junction bases left unmatched: 4. Germline CDR1 SGHRS, CDR2 YFSETQ. Written as DNA, the CDR3 is TGCGCCAGCAGCTTGCAGGGGACAGGCGGAAACACCATATATTTT. Its translation is CASSLQGTGGNTIYF.

V gene TRBV5-3 combines with J gene TRBJ1-6, with TRBD1 identical over 9 bases. TRBV5-3 qualifies as an ORF whose function is uncertain. There are 15 residues in the CDR3. V trimming: 4 bases; J trimming: 5 bases; junction bases outside the gene matches: 4. The CDR3 DNA is TGTGCCAGAAGCCTCCGGGACAGGGATAATTCACCCCTCCACTTT. As protein: CARSLRDRDNSPLHF.

The genes are TRBV30 and TRBJ2-7; no clear D gene. The CDR3 sequence is 12 residues long. The germline V and J ends were trimmed by 3 bases and 4 bases, with 10 bases remaining between them. Germline V gene sequence: CDR1 GTSNPN, CDR2 SVGIG (reference sequence). CDR3 in amino acids: CAWREEGYEQYF. CDR3 DNA: TGTGCCTGGAGAGAGGAAGGGTACGAGCAGTACTTC.

The chain uses TRBV19 and TRBJ1-6; no firm D call. Germline V gene sequence: CDR1 LNHDA, CDR2 SQIVND (reference sequence). This CDR3 has 15 amino acids. V lost 3 bases and J lost 6, with 12 bases in between. The CDR3 DNA follows: TGTGCCAGTAGTATTCGGAGAAGCCTTAATTCACCCCTCCACTTT. It is translated as CASSIRRSLNSPLHF.

J is TRBJ2-5 and V is TRBV5-6; D remains ambiguous. The CDR3 extends over 13 amino acids. The V gene lost 5 bases and the J gene lost 1 base, with 9 bases spanning the gap. Germline CDR1 is SGHDT and CDR2 is YYEEEE. CDR3 in DNA: TGTGCCAGCAGGGAGAGCCTCCAAGAGACCCAGTACTTC. Translated: CASRESLQETQYF. Full variable domain (missing parts from reference TRBV5-6 and TRBJ2-5): DAGVTQSPTHLIKTRGQQVTLRCSPKSGHDTVSWYQQALGQGPQFIFQYYEEEERQRGNFPDRFSGHQFPNYSSELNVNALLLGDSALYLCASRESLQETQYFGPGTRLLVL.

V is TRBV7-9 and J is TRBJ2-7, with 7 nucleotides matching TRBD1. The CDR3 runs 15 residues. V shed 5 bases, J shed 1 base, and the junction held 8 bases outside the gene matches. Germline-derived CDR1 and CDR2 are SEHNR and FQNEAQ (reference sequence). CDR3 protein: CASSPSGQASYEQYV. The CDR3 nucleotides are TGTGCCAGCAGCCCCTCCGGACAGGCGTCCTACGAGCAGTACGTC.

This clone was picked up one time. The J gene is TRBJ1-2, the V gene TRBV6-5; D perhaps matches TRBD1 (6 bases). The CDR3 runs to 12 residues. In germline, CDR1 is MNHEY, CDR2 SVGAGI. V was trimmed by 6 bases and J by 2 bases, leaving 7 bases between them. For the CDR3, the DNA is TGTGCCAGCAGAGACAGGAACTATGGCTACACCTTC. Amino acids: CASRDRNYGYTF.

V and J are TRBV18 and TRBJ2-1, with TRBD2 identical over 10 bases. The CDR3 covers 15 residues. Unmatched junction bases numbered 2, after V lost 6 bases and J lost 0 bases. From germline, CDR1 is KGHSH and CDR2 LQKENI. CDR3 in amino acids: CASSPSGSSYNEQFF. DNA for the CDR3: TGTGCCAGCTCCCCTAGCGGGAGCTCCTACAATGAGCAGTTCTTC.

CDR3 residues: CASSSPGARYNEQFF. DNA for the CDR3: TGTGCCAGCAGTTCCCCGGGGGCCCGATACAATGAGCAGTTCTTC. V gene TRBV6-5 combines with J gene TRBJ2-1; tentatively, D is TRBD1 or TRBD2 (6 bases each). From germline, CDR1 is MNHEY and CDR2 SVGAGI. The length of the CDR3 is 15 residues. V was clipped by 4 bases and J by 4 bases, with 14 bases between them.

The chain employs TRBV10-2 and TRBJ2-2, with unresolved D. CDR1 and CDR2 (germline): WSHSY, SAAADI. Trimming took off 8 bases at V and 3 bases at J, with 10 bases between the two ends. The CDR3 spans 13 residues. In DNA form, the CDR3 reads TGCGCCAGCGGTGCGGACCACACCGGGGAGCTGTTTTTT. It yields the protein CASGADHTGELFF.

The chain links TRBV25-1 to TRBJ2-7, with D perhaps TRBD1 (6 bases). This CDR3 is built from 14 residues. Trimming shortened V by 3 bases and J by 5 bases, and 14 bases separated the two germline ends. CDR1 MGHDK and CDR2 SYGVNS come from the germline V gene. The CDR3, as DNA: TGTGCCAGCAGTGAGGGGGCTAATATCGACGAGCAGTACTTC. Translated, it gives CASSEGANIDEQYF.

The table lists this clone with a count of one. CDR3 DNA sequence: TGTGCCACCAGTGACCAACAAGAGACCCAGTACTTC. Amino acid sequence: CATSDQQETQYF. V is TRBV24-1 and J is TRBJ2-5; D gene unclear. Germline V gene data show CDR1 as KGHDR and CDR2 as SFDVKD. Between the trimmed V and J ends, which lost 4 bases and 2 bases, there was a span of 4 bases. The CDR3 length is 12 residues.

The gene calls are TRBV7-8 and TRBJ2-2, with 8 bases lining up with TRBD1. The V segment lost 7 bases and the J segment 0 bases; nucleotides outside the gene matches: 10. Germline CDR1 reads SGHVS; CDR2 reads FQNEAQ. The CDR3 loop spans 17 amino acids. CDR3 DNA sequence: TGTGCCAGCAACTATAAAAGGACAGGGACGAACACCGGGGAGCTGTTTTTT. Translated: CASNYKRTGTNTGELFF.

The rearrangement links TRBV27 to TRBJ1-5; no reliable D call. CDR3 length equals 13 residues. The germline CDR1 and CDR2 sequences are MNHEY and SMNVEV (reference sequence). V dropped 2 bases and J dropped 9 bases, with 11 bases sitting between them. The CDR3, as DNA: TGTGCCAGCAGTTTAGAGGGCCCTCGGCCCCAGCATTTT. This encodes CASSLEGPRPQHF.

The CDR3 DNA is TGTGCCACGGGGAGCGACAGCGCCACCGGGGAGCTGTTTTTT. It specifies CATGSDSATGELFF. The chain has TRBV24-1 and TRBJ2-2; D may correspond to TRBD1 or TRBD2 (5 bases each). Germline CDR1 KGHDR, CDR2 SFDVKD. The CDR3 is made up of 14 amino acids. V lost 10 bases to trimming and J lost 4 bases, with 15 bases between them.

The chain employs TRBV7-2 and TRBJ1-1, with a weak D call TRBD1 (5 bases). The CDR3 extends over 14 amino acids. V lost 1 base to trimming and J lost 4 bases, with 10 bases between them. The germline V gene encodes CDR1 SGHTA and CDR2 FQGNSA. The DNA for the CDR3 is TGTGCCAGCAGCTTAGTGTGGGGGGGCACTGAAGCTTTCTTT. Translation gives CASSLVWGGTEAFF.

This sequence joins TRBV9 and TRBJ2-3; 8 bases are a match to TRBD2. This CDR3 has 16 residues. V lost 4 bases and J lost 0; bases outside the gene matches: 7. The germline V gene encodes CDR1 SGDLS and CDR2 YYNGEE. CDR3 amino acids: CASSSRTSPSTDTQYF. The CDR3 DNA follows: TGTGCCAGCAGCTCCCGGACTAGCCCGAGCACAGATACGCAGTATTTT.

The chain employs TRBV6-2 or TRBV6-3 and TRBJ2-1, with TRBD2 matching over 7 bases. This CDR3 spans 14 amino acids. Germline CDR1 MNHEY, CDR2 SVGEGT. J lost 8 bases, V lost 1 base, and 5 bases had no gene match. This CDR3 reads CASSYFPSGDEQFF. The DNA for the CDR3 is TGTGCCAGCAGTTACTTTCCTAGCGGTGATGAGCAGTTCTTC.

This rearrangement joins TRBV5-6 to TRBJ2-3; TRBD2 matches 12 bases. The CDR3 has 17 amino acids. The germline gives CDR1 SGHDT, CDR2 YYEEEE. Trimming removed 4 bases from V and 5 bases from J; junction bases left unmatched: 11. The CDR3 region has the DNA TGTGCCAGCAGCGTCCAGGCGGGGACTAGCGGGCTAGATACGCAGTATTTT. Protein sequence: CASSVQAGTSGLDTQYF. Complete variable domain (other parts from reference TRBV5-6 and TRBJ2-3): DAGVTQSPTHLIKTRGQQVTLRCSPKSGHDTVSWYQQALGQGPQFIFQYYEEEERQRGNFPDRFSGHQFPNYSSELNVNALLLGDSALYLCASSVQAGTSGLDTQYFGPGTRLTVL.

The rearrangement links TRBV3-1 (or the pseudogene TRBV3-2) to TRBJ1-3, with 9 bases matching TRBD1. Trimming cost V 0 bases and J 2 bases; bases outside gene matches: 2. Looked up from germline, CDR1 is LGHDT and CDR2 is YNNKEL (reference sequence). This CDR3 is built from 16 residues. The CDR3 coding sequence is TGTGCCAGCAGCCAAGAGGGACAGGGCGCTGGAAACACCATATATTTT. Translation gives CASSQEGQGAGNTIYF.

The chain combines TRBV2 with TRBJ2-1; TRBD2 matches 9 bases. The CDR3 loop spans 14 amino acids. Germline CDR1 reads SNHLY; CDR2 reads FYNNEI. Trimming removed 3 bases from V and 8 bases from J; junction bases left unmatched: 5. Here the CDR3 reads CASSEWTSEDEQFF. The CDR3 bases are TGTGCCAGCAGTGAGTGGACTAGCGAGGATGAGCAGTTCTTC.

The J gene is TRBJ1-1, the V gene TRBV25-1; D is unresolved. Germline CDR1 and CDR2: MGHDK and SYGVNS. The CDR3 contains 14 residues. Trimming took 6 bases from V and 1 from J, leaving 12 bases between them. CDR3 residues: CASRVAAGNTEAFF. CDR3 sequence (DNA): TGTGCCAGCAGAGTGGCAGCCGGGAACACTGAAGCTTTCTTT.

V usage is TRBV2 and J usage is TRBJ2-5, with 8 nucleotides matching TRBD1. The CDR3 spans 12 residues. Trimming took 9 bases from V and 2 from J; bases not matched to a gene: 2. CDR1 is SNHLY, CDR2 FYNNEI, per germline. The CDR3 region has the DNA TGTGCCAGGAGACAGGGGCAAGAGACCCAGTACTTC. Amino acid sequence: CARRQGQETQYF.

This clone showed up just a few times. V and J are TRBV10-2 and TRBJ2-3; D call uncertain. The germline V gene has CDR1 WSHSY and CDR2 SAAADI. V was trimmed by 5 bases and J by 3 bases, leaving 12 bases between them. The CDR3 totals 14 residues. CDR3 sequence reads: CASSLSSITDTQYF. The CDR3 nucleotides are TGCGCCAGCAGTTTGTCTAGTATAACAGATACGCAGTATTTT.

This chain joins TRBV5-1 and TRBJ1-2; the match to TRBD1 covers 11 bases. The J segment lost 4 bases and the V segment lost 2 bases, leaving 1 base of the junction unmatched. CDR1 SGHRS and CDR2 YFSETQ come from the germline V gene. This CDR3 contains 14 residues. CDR3 amino acids: CASSLGQGAYGYTF. CDR3 coding DNA: TGCGCCAGCAGCTTAGGACAGGGGGCCTATGGCTACACCTTC.

The V and J genes are TRBV27 and TRBJ1-5, with D perhaps matching TRBD1 (5 bases). This CDR3 has 13 amino acids. V was trimmed by 3 bases and J by 9 bases, leaving 12 bases between them. Per germline, CDR1 MNHEY and CDR2 SMNVEV (reference sequence). CDR3 nucleotides: TGTGCCAGCAGTTTCGGCCGTCAGGGGCCCCAGCATTTT. Protein sequence: CASSFGRQGPQHF.

The genes are TRBV4-1 and TRBJ1-2; TRBD1 might be the D (6 bases). Germline CDR1 MGHRA, CDR2 YSYEKL. Deletions cut 3 bases from V and 0 bases from J, with 14 bases between. CDR3 length equals 16 residues. The chain's CDR3 is CASSHSTGTTNYGYTF. The CDR3 region has the DNA TGCGCCAGCAGCCACTCAACAGGGACGACTAACTATGGCTACACCTTC.